This T cell receptor beta chain was identified during a study of shared clonotypes between healthy human individuals. Notes on this clone: The antigen is undetermined.

The table came from immunoSEQ multiplex PCR; TCRdb's copy has only in-frame clones and leaves some out. The sample holds approximately 500,000 clones, roughly 80% seen once. Trimming took 5 bases from V and 2 from J, leaving 14 bases between them. CDR1 is SGHRS and CDR2 is YFSETQ in the germline V gene. This CDR3 is built from 14 residues. The study's findings and limits: The study sampled only blood, and tissue repertoires likely differ. Genetic and exposure-history diversity was limited by the small donor number.

The TCR sequence derives from a woman in her thirties or forties in good health. Some clones in this sample may be carry-over from other donors' samples. Sequenced sample: PBMCs. The chain has TRBV5-1 and TRBJ2-7, with D unresolved. CDR3 in amino acids: CASRSDPTPYEQYF. The CDR3 nucleotides read TGCGCCAGCAGGTCGGACCCAACCCCCTACGAGCAGTACTTC.